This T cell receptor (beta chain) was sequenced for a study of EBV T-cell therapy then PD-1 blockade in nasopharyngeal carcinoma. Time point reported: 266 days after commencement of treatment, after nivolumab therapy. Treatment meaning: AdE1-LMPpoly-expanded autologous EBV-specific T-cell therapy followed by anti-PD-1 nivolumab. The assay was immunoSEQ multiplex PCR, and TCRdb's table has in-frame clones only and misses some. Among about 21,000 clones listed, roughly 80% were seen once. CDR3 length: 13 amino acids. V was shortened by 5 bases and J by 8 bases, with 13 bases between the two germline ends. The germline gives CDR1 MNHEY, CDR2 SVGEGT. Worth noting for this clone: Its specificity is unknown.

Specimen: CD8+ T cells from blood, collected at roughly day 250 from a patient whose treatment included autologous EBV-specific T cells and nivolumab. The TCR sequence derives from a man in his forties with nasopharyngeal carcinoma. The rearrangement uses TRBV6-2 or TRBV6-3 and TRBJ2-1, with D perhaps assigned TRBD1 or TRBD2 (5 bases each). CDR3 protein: CASSKGPLDEQFF. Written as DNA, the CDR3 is TGTGCCAGCAGTAAGGGACCCTTAGATGAGCAGTTCTTC.